The rows below give T cell receptor beta chains drawn from one sample of a study of sequential checkpoint blockade in melanoma. The method was immunoSEQ multiplex PCR; TCRdb's version includes in-frame clones alone and lacks a portion of them. The table lists some 13,000 clones, 21% of them singletons. Sequencing used tumor tissue (inferred from file names), obtained from a patient given nivolumab and ipilimumab in sequence. The receptors here all came from a human donor with melanoma. The CDR3 runs from the conserved cysteine through the conserved F or W. The D gene is left open where the match is weak. Expanded clones are given a class, and other clones once, few, many or no size at all.

TRBD1,many,TRBV11-3,TRBJ1-1,CASRDNVGTGLTEAFF,TGTGCCAGCAGAGACAACGTAGGGACAGGGCTGACTGAAGCTTTCTTT
TRBD1,.,TRBV19,TRBJ2-5,CASSTDRGLETQYF,TGTGCCAGTAGTACAGACAGGGGGCTGGAGACCCAGTACTTC
.,few,TRBV25-1,TRBJ2-5,CASSDGRVLQETQYF,TGTGCCAGCAGTGACGGCAGGGTGCTTCAAGAGACCCAGTACTTC
TRBD2,.,TRBV14,TRBJ2-1,CASSPLAGGPTTYNEQFF,TGTGCCAGCAGCCCACTAGCGGGAGGGCCTACAACCTACAATGAGCAGTTCTTC
.,few,TRBV6-8,TRBJ2-2,CASRNRDTAGELFF,TGTGCCAGCAGAAACAGGGATACGGCCGGGGAGCTGTTTTTT
.,.,TRBV19,TRBJ1-2,CASRETRGYTF,TGTGCCAGTAGGGAGACGAGGGGCTACACCTTC
.,.,TRBV1,TRBJ1-4,CASSHLNEKLFF,TGCGCCAGCAGCCACCTTAATGAAAAACTGTTTTTT
.,.,TRBV9,TRBJ1-1,CASSLDFGAEAFF,TGTGCCAGCAGCTTAGATTTCGGTGCCGAAGCTTTCTTT
TRBD2,few,TRBV28,TRBJ2-7,CASSLSARGVAYEQYF,TGTGCCAGCAGTTTATCGGCCCGGGGGGTAGCCTACGAGCAGTACTTC
TRBD1,many,TRBV28,TRBJ1-2,CASSGTGGVAGGYTF,TGTGCCAGCAGTGGGACAGGGGGCGTTGCTGGAGGCTACACCTTC
TRBD1,.,TRBV6-8,TRBJ1-3,CASIKDRTGNTIYF,TGTGCCAGCATTAAGGACAGGACTGGAAACACCATATATTTT
TRBD2,.,TRBV12-5,TRBJ2-5,CASAPGASGEGETQYF,TGTGCTAGTGCCCCCGGGGCTAGCGGAGAGGGAGAGACCCAGTACTTC
TRBD1,medium-sized,TRBV30,TRBJ1-4,CAWSVGQGLWDEKLFF,TGTGCCTGGAGTGTAGGACAGGGGTTATGGGATGAAAAACTGTTTTTT
TRBD2,.,TRBV29-1,TRBJ2-5,CSVYPLAGGGALETQYF,TGCAGCGTTTACCCACTAGCGGGGGGCGGGGCGTTGGAGACCCAGTACTTC
.,few,TRBV11-3,TRBJ2-3,CASTRRGGLTTDTQYF,TGTGCCAGCACCAGAAGGGGGGGCCTCACCACAGATACGCAGTATTTT
TRBD2,few,TRBV7-6,TRBJ2-2,CASSPRSGGSNTGELFF,TGTGCCAGCAGCCCACGCAGCGGGGGGTCGAACACCGGGGAGCTGTTTTTT
TRBD1,medium-sized,TRBV11-3,TRBJ2-1,CASSQQGAGYNEQFF,TGTGCCAGCAGCCAACAGGGGGCGGGTTACAATGAGCAGTTCTTC
.,.,TRBV9,TRBJ2-7,CASSVGSSAGEQYF,TGTGCCAGCAGCGTAGGATCTAGCGCGGGCGAGCAGTACTTC
.,few,TRBV4-1,TRBJ2-1,CASSQVLLYNEQFF,TGCGCCAGCAGCCAAGTTCTTTTGTACAATGAGCAGTTCTTC
.,medium-sized,TRBV11-3,TRBJ2-5,CASSLSLILGGQETQYF,TGTGCCAGCAGCTTGTCTTTAATTTTGGGGGGCCAAGAGACCCAGTACTTC
TRBD2,few,TRBV11-3,TRBJ2-1,CASSQSLLAGSSYNEQFF,TGTGCCAGCAGCCAATCCCTTTTAGCGGGGAGCTCCTACAATGAGCAGTTCTTC
TRBD2,.,TRBV14,TRBJ2-5,CASSKLAASRETQYF,TGTGCCAGCAGCAAACTAGCGGCTTCACGCGAGACCCAGTACTTC
.,.,TRBV11-3,TRBJ2-2,CASSLAVSGGSGELFF,TGTGCCAGCAGCTTGGCTGTCTCTGGGGGTTCCGGGGAGCTGTTTTTT
TRBD1,many,TRBV9,TRBJ1-4,CASSFGTGFVEKLFF,TGTGCCAGCAGCTTCGGGACAGGGTTTGTTGAAAAACTGTTTTTT
TRBD1,few,TRBV28,TRBJ1-5,CASTGQGAQRGNQPQHF,TGTGCCAGCACCGGACAGGGGGCCCAAAGGGGCAATCAGCCCCAGCATTTT
TRBD1,many,TRBV11-3,TRBJ1-2,CASSLVPGQGGYGYTF,TGTGCCAGCAGCTTGGTCCCGGGACAGGGAGGCTATGGCTACACCTTC
.,few,TRBV6-8,TRBJ1-1,CASRRSWEYEAFF,TGTGCCAGCAGGCGGAGCTGGGAGTACGAAGCTTTCTTT
.,.,TRBV11-3,TRBJ1-4,CASSLGGGGNEKLFF,TGTGCCAGCAGCCTAGGTGGGGGGGGTAATGAAAAACTGTTTTTT
.,few,TRBV19,TRBJ2-3,CASKGTYTDTQYF,TGTGCCAGTAAGGGGACATACACAGATACGCAGTATTTT
TRBD1,few,TRBV2,TRBJ2-7,CASSSYGGQGIYEQYF,TGTGCCAGCAGCTCTTATGGGGGACAGGGGATCTACGAGCAGTACTTC
.,.,TRBV19,TRBJ2-5,CASTPAGQETQYF,TGTGCCAGTACCCCCGCAGGGCAAGAGACCCAGTACTTC
TRBD2,.,TRBV12-5,TRBJ2-3,CASTPRGVSTDTQYF,TGTGCCAGCACCCCCCGGGGGGTTAGCACAGATACGCAGTATTTT
TRBD2,.,TRBV11-3,TRBJ2-1,CASSQEGLANEQFF,TGTGCCAGCAGCCAGGAGGGACTAGCAAATGAGCAGTTCTTC
.,few,TRBV28,TRBJ2-5,CASSLYGGPQETQYF,TGTGCCAGCAGTTTGTACGGGGGGCCACAAGAGACCCAGTACTTC
TRBD2,once,TRBV10-2,TRBJ2-1,CASSEVPAGGPEFF,TGCGCCAGCAGTGAGGTCCCAGCGGGAGGGCCGGAGTTCTTC
TRBD2,.,TRBV11-3,TRBJ2-5,CASSLLAGEIETQYF,TGTGCCAGCAGCTTACTAGCGGGGGAGATAGAGACCCAGTACTTC
.,.,TRBV18,TRBJ2-1,CASNKGQGNEQFF,TGTGCCAGTAATAAGGGCCAGGGGAATGAGCAGTTCTTC
.,.,TRBV19,TRBJ2-6,CASNPRDNPTGANVLTF,TGTGCCAGTAACCCCCGGGACAACCCAACTGGGGCCAACGTCCTGACTTTC
.,.,TRBV19,TRBJ1-3,CASSAGSSGNTIYF,TGTGCCAGTAGTGCGGGGAGCTCTGGAAACACCATATATTTT
TRBD1,.,TRBV19,TRBJ1-2,CASSIQGAAYGYTF,TGTGCCAGTAGTATTCAGGGGGCGGCCTATGGCTACACCTTC
.,few,TRBV6-8,TRBJ1-5,CASSYDRNQPQHF,TGTGCCAGCAGTTACGACAGGAATCAGCCCCAGCATTTT
.,.,TRBV9,TRBJ2-7,CASSERDYEQYF,TGTGCCAGCAGTGAGAGGGACTACGAGCAGTACTTC
.,many,TRBV11-3,TRBJ2-6,CASSLGGLGANVLTF,TGTGCCAGCAGCTTAGGGGGTCTTGGGGCCAACGTCCTGACTTTC
TRBD2,.,TRBV28,TRBJ2-5,CASSAGGTVGTQYF,TGTGCCAGTTCAGCGGGGGGAACTGTTGGGACCCAGTACTTC
TRBD1,.,TRBV6-8,TRBJ2-7,CASSGQGWDEQYF,TGTGCCAGCAGTGGACAGGGGTGGGACGAGCAGTACTTC
.,.,TRBV18,TRBJ1-1,CASSPGRTNTEAFF,TGTGCCAGCTCACCAGGTCGGACAAACACTGAAGCTTTCTTT
TRBD1,.,TRBV4-1,TRBJ2-1,CASSQDPQGFINEQFF,TGCGCCAGCAGCCAAGACCCACAGGGGTTCATCAATGAGCAGTTCTTC
.,few,TRBV23-1,TRBJ1-5,CASKGDLNQPQHF,TGCGCCAGCAAGGGGGACCTCAATCAGCCCCAGCATTTT
.,few,TRBV7-7,TRBJ2-7,CASSLGWGPHEQYF,TGTGCCAGCAGCTTGGGTTGGGGGCCCCACGAGCAGTACTTC
.,.,TRBV9,TRBJ1-1,CASSRDQNTEAFF,TGTGCCAGCAGCCGGGACCAAAACACTGAAGCTTTCTTT
.,.,TRBV19,TRBJ2-1,CASSIPSGRIGQFF,TGTGCCAGTAGTATCCCATCCGGGAGAATAGGGCAGTTCTTC
TRBD2,few,TRBV10-2,TRBJ2-7,CASSESTSGGSYEQYF,TGCGCCAGCAGTGAGTCGACTAGCGGGGGGTCCTACGAGCAGTACTTC
TRBD2,.,TRBV19,TRBJ2-3,CASSISDSGSTDTQYF,TGTGCCAGTAGTATCTCGGATAGCGGGAGTACAGATACGCAGTATTTT
TRBD1,.,TRBV19,TRBJ2-4,CASSDRAGDIQYF,TGTGCCAGTAGCGACAGGGCAGGTGACATTCAGTACTTC
TRBD2,.,TRBV11-3,TRBJ2-1,CASRSTSGRRNEQFF,TGTGCCAGCAGGTCTACTAGCGGGAGGAGAAATGAGCAGTTCTTC